This is a list of T cell receptor beta chains from one sample in a study of patients and donors after allogeneic stem cell transplantation. TCRdb reprocessed the RT-PCR reads with MiXCR, giving one entry per CDR3 protein. This table has about a million distinct CDR3 sequences, roughly 18% appearing once. The specimen was blood, either unsorted or a sorted T cell fraction (not recorded which). Receptor source: a human donor who was either an allogeneic HSCT recipient or a stem cell or donor lymphocyte infusion donor (not recorded which). It is not recorded whose cells these are; they may come from a transplant donor. Each CDR3 is given with its conserved first and last residue. Expanded clones get a size class; other rows say once, few or many, or leave the size out.

v_call: TRBV20-1; clone_size: .; cdr3_aa: CSARDKTARQHF
v_call: TRBV11-2; clone_size: few; cdr3_aa: CASTQVRGEKLFF
v_call: TRBV20-1; clone_size: .; cdr3_aa: CSARIENGYTF
v_call: TRBV20-1; clone_size: .; cdr3_aa: CSASGLAGVYNEQFF
v_call: TRBV19; clone_size: .; cdr3_aa: CASSALWGDSYEQYF
v_call: TRBV12-3/TRBV12-4; clone_size: few; cdr3_aa: CASRLGVRVVNEQFF
v_call: TRBV7-8; clone_size: .; cdr3_aa: CASSPPTGQGFYNEQFF
v_call: TRBV12-3/TRBV12-4; clone_size: .; cdr3_aa: CASRGQERLTDTQYF
v_call: TRBV6-1; clone_size: few; cdr3_aa: CASRLGTGANQPQHF
v_call: TRBV7-8; clone_size: .; cdr3_aa: CASSLAELQETQYF
v_call: TRBV20-1; clone_size: few; cdr3_aa: CSAGGTLNTEAFF
v_call: TRBV7-6; clone_size: few; cdr3_aa: CASSFNPRTSGRRSYEQYF
v_call: TRBV7-3; clone_size: few; cdr3_aa: CATSPQPSGRKDEQFF
v_call: TRBV5-1; clone_size: .; cdr3_aa: CASSSYVEDTQYF
v_call: TRBV3-1; clone_size: .; cdr3_aa: CATTLAGGYTQYF
v_call: TRBV24-1; clone_size: few; cdr3_aa: CATSDPGGSYNEQFF
v_call: TRBV12-3/TRBV12-4; clone_size: many; cdr3_aa: CASSETGITGELFF
v_call: TRBV27; clone_size: few; cdr3_aa: CASSRKGWGNTEAFF
v_call: TRBV12-3/TRBV12-4; clone_size: many; cdr3_aa: CASSLSGSGTDTQYF
v_call: TRBV12-3/TRBV12-4; clone_size: few; cdr3_aa: CASSSTGTGESPLHF
v_call: TRBV6-1; clone_size: .; cdr3_aa: CASSHAGGGDSYGYTF
v_call: TRBV7-8; clone_size: few; cdr3_aa: CASSVDSTGELFF
v_call: TRBV20-1; clone_size: .; cdr3_aa: CSVPSGSSYEQYF
v_call: TRBV28; clone_size: few; cdr3_aa: CASTARYNEQFF
v_call: TRBV6-5; clone_size: many; cdr3_aa: CASSYGMTTRGAFF
v_call: TRBV5-1; clone_size: few; cdr3_aa: CASSPGTSGSQETQYF
v_call: TRBV18; clone_size: .; cdr3_aa: CASSPLFFDGTGGQETQYF